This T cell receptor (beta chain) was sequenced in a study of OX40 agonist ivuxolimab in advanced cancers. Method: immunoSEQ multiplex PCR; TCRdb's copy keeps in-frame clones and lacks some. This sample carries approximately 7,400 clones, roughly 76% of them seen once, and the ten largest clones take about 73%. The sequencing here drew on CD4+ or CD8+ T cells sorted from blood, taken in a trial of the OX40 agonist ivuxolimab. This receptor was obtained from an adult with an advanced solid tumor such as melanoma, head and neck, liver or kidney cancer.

CDR3 protein: CASSLWDTQYF. CDR3 nucleotides: TGTGCCAGCAGCTTATGGGATACGCAGTATTTT. The chain combines TRBV5-4 with TRBJ2-3; D unclear. CDR1 is SGHNT and CDR2 is YYREEE in the germline V gene (reference sequence). The CDR3 has 11 residues. Trimming shortened V by 2 bases and J by 6 bases, and 4 bases separated the two germline ends.